This TCR beta chain came from a study of T-cell memory formation after mild COVID-19. Overall study: TCR clustering was largely donor specific.

V lost 11 bases and J 3 bases, leaving 14 bases between the germline ends. CDR1 MNHEY and CDR2 SMNVEV come from the germline V gene (reference sequence). This CDR3 spans 12 amino acids. TCRdb re-called the 5' RACE reads through MiXCR, storing one row per CDR3 protein. The sample carries about 150,000 distinct CDR3 sequences, roughly a third recorded once. Sequenced material: PBMCs or a T cell subset sorted from them (not recorded which). This chain joins TRBV27 and TRBJ2-7, with TRBD2 as a possible D gene (6 bases). The sequence was obtained from an adult woman who had mild COVID-19 (a few samples of this study predate the infection). Cell type and time point are not known. CDR3 nucleotides: TGTGCCTCAGCGGGCAGCTACTACGAGCAGTACTTC. Translating gives CASAGSYYEQYF.